This TCR beta chain appears in the sequencing data of a study of human thymus T cells (dated by TCRdb to about 2020). At the level of the whole study: The study used about eight infant thymus samples plus four related peripheral blood samples to characterize TCR alpha and beta repertoires. The infant donors were about 6 to 244 days old, and the cohort included roughly six males and two females. Study-level results and caveats: V and J gene segment usage appeared biased in both thymic and peripheral blood repertoires. Thymus samples yielded on average approximately 800,000 unique TCRB clonotypes, compared with 75,000 to 85,000 from blood samples.

The immunoSEQ multiplex PCR assay was used to amplify the TCRB and TCRAD loci from a standardized amount of quality-controlled genomic DNA. The amplicons spanned the V(D)J region and were long enough to cover the CDR3 and allow V and J genes to be identified. The commercial immunoSEQ service was used to sequence amplicons on an Illumina platform. In the source study's methods: Primer bias and sequencing errors were corrected as previously described, and TCRAD and TCRB definitions were based on the IMGT database. Analysis of the repertoires was done with immunoSEQ Analyzer 3.0 and VDJTools and included basic statistics, V/J segment usage, diversity estimates, rarefaction and pairwise overlap. To estimate diversity, the Chao1, ChaoE, Efron-Thisted, Shannon and inverse Simpson indices were applied, and diversity was also estimated on datasets down-sampled to the smallest sample. Repertoire overlap was determined by strict matching of CDR3 nucleotide sequence, V gene and J gene, and Jaccard-based multidimensional scaling clustering was applied. The clones in this table, taken by TCRdb from immuneACCESS, are in-frame only. Not every clone is retained; where verified, under half of the shortfall comes from an unresolved V gene, and the cause of the rest is unknown. V, J and clone size are those of that table, while D and trimming were read from the DNA. This sample gives 40,000 to 45,000 clones in total; approximately 93% of them show up just once. Of the sample, about 0.12% is held by the ten largest clones.

Details on this clone: Its antigen is unknown. Per-base quality was not reported, and no clone a single base away is much larger than it.

Immunologically healthy infants undergoing open corrective cardiac surgery for congenital heart defects in Finland were used as donors. During surgery, a small about 0.5-1 mL aliquot of peripheral blood was collected from four of the eight donors. Instead of starting from a fixed cell number, genomic DNA extraction from blood samples used all available leukocytes. Erythrocytes were removed from blood with ACK lysis buffer, and the leukocytes were stored as pellets at -70 °C. Genomic DNA was extracted from frozen cell pellets with a QIAsymphony instrument. Deletion took 3 bases off V and 0 bases off J, with a span of 2 bases between the germline ends. The germline V gene (reference sequence) specifies SGHNT as CDR1 and YYREEE as CDR2. The CDR3 covers 12 residues, taking in both the cysteine and the phenylalanine. Here the CDR3 DNA is all that survives: 36 bases in frame from base 1.

The clonotype originates from a boy younger than two with a congenital heart defect but otherwise immunologically healthy. The sequenced sample was blood. The sequence joins TRBV5-4 to TRBJ2-3; the D gene is unclear. At the DNA level, the sequence is TGTGCCAGCAGCTCTAGCACAGATACGCAGTATTTT. It specifies CASSSSTDTQYF.